The 23 T cell receptor beta chains in this list originate from one sample, sequenced in a study of radiotherapy plus CTLA-4 blockade in lung cancer. Method: immunoSEQ multiplex PCR; TCRdb's copy keeps in-frame clones and lacks some. Of tens of thousands of clones listed, 77% are singletons. The material was peripheral blood, obtained from a patient treated with radiotherapy plus ipilimumab. Receptors were obtained from a human donor with non-small cell lung cancer who had a partial response to radiotherapy plus ipilimumab.

The chain is built from TRBV7-9 and TRBJ2-4; a weak D match, TRBD1 (5 bases). Trimming left V 3 bases short and J 8 bases short, with 17 bases between. The CDR3 loop spans 15 amino acids. Germline lookup yields CDR1 SEHNR and CDR2 FQNEAQ (reference sequence). The CDR3: CASSLDAGRGDIQYF. CDR3 nucleotide sequence: TGTGCCAGCAGCTTGGACGCAGGGCGTGGTGACATTCAGTACTTC. Combining the CDR3 with reference TRBV7-9 and TRBJ2-4 gives the whole variable domain DTGVSQNPRHKITKRGQNVTFRCDPISEHNRLYWYRQTLGQGPEFLTYFQNEAQLEKSRLLSDRFSAERPKGSFSTLEIQRTEQGDSAMYLCASSLDAGRGDIQYFGAGTRLSVL.

This clone was found a few times. V and J are TRBV6-5 and TRBJ1-2, with D maybe TRBD1 (5 bases). The germline V gene has CDR1 MNHEY and CDR2 SVGAGI. This CDR3 comprises 12 residues. V was shortened by 7 bases and J by 1 base, with 7 bases between the two germline ends. The CDR3: CASTDSNYGYTF. The CDR3 region has the DNA TGTGCCAGCACCGACAGTAACTATGGCTACACCTTC.

J is TRBJ2-3 and V is TRBV5-8; 8 bases map to TRBD2. This CDR3 is 16 amino acids long. From germline, CDR1 is SGHTS and CDR2 YDEGEE. With V trimmed by 7 bases and J by 2 bases, 12 bases remained unmatched. The DNA for the CDR3 is TGTGCCAGCGGACTTGCGCCGCGGGAGGTCACAGATACGCAGTATTTT. Protein sequence: CASGLAPREVTDTQYF. The variable domain in full, completed from reference TRBV5-8 and TRBJ2-3, reads EAGVTQSPTHLIKTRGQQATLRCSPISGHTSVYWYQQALGLGLQFLLWYDEGEERNRGNFPPRFSGRQFPNYSSELNVNALELEDSALYLCASGLAPREVTDTQYFGPGTRLTVL.

The J gene is TRBJ2-7, the V gene TRBV30; D possibly corresponds to TRBD2 (6 bases). The CDR3 is 13 residues long. With 1 base removed from V and 3 bases from J, the gap between germline ends came to 10 bases. The germline CDR1 and CDR2 sequences are GTSNPN and SVGIG (reference sequence). The DNA of the CDR3 is TGTGCCTGGAGTGGCGGGACCCACTACGAGCAGTACTTC. It codes for CAWSGGTHYEQYF.

With respect to this clone: The DNA is left out, because the CDR3 cannot be placed on it with certainty; the CDR3 is given as TCRdb lists it. The J gene is TRBJ2-7, the V gene TRBV21-1; the table's D call TRBD1 went unverified against the DNA. TRBV21-1 counts as a pseudogene. The CDR3 spans 18 residues, counting both ends. The CDR3 sequence: CASSKVPFGQGAVYEQYF.

V and J are TRBV18 and TRBJ2-7; 7 bases are a match to TRBD1. The V gene's germline CDR1 is KGHSH and CDR2 LQKENI. The CDR3 is 17 amino acids. Unmatched junction bases numbered 14, after V lost 6 bases and J lost 0 bases. CDR3 amino acids: CASSLRPGTVFSYEQYF. CDR3 nucleotide sequence: TGTGCCAGCTCGCTACGGCCCGGGACAGTCTTCTCCTACGAGCAGTACTTC.

CDR3 amino acids: CASTFDRQQTQYF. CDR3 coding DNA: TGTGCCAGCACCTTTGACAGGCAGCAGACCCAGTACTTC. This rearrangement joins TRBV2 to TRBJ2-5, with D possibly TRBD1 on 6 matching bases. The V end was cut by 7 bases, the J end by 6 bases, with 15 bases between. The CDR3 covers 13 residues. Germline CDR1 reads SNHLY; CDR2 reads FYNNEI.

The V gene is TRBV5-8, the J gene TRBJ2-3; D might be TRBD2 (6 bases). Looked up from germline, CDR1 is SGHTS and CDR2 is YDEGEE. The V gene lost 4 bases and the J gene lost 5 bases, with 11 bases spanning the gap. CDR3 length: 13 amino acids. The DNA of the CDR3 is TGTGCCAGCAGCCCGGTGGGGGGAGATACGCAGTATTTT. This translates into CASSPVGGDTQYF.

Written as DNA, the CDR3 is TGTGCCAGCAGCTTACCTAGCGGGGGTCATACGCAGTATTTT. It specifies CASSLPSGGHTQYF. V usage is TRBV7-9 and J usage is TRBJ2-3, with TRBD2 matching 10 bases. The CDR3 spans 14 residues. CDR1 is SEHNR and CDR2 is FQNEAQ in the germline V gene (reference sequence). The V segment lost 2 bases and the J segment 7 bases; nucleotides outside the gene matches: 3. Variable domain in full (rest from reference TRBV7-9 and TRBJ2-3): DTGVSQNPRHKITKRGQNVTFRCDPISEHNRLYWYRQTLGQGPEFLTYFQNEAQLEKSRLLSDRFSAERPKGSFSTLEIQRTEQGDSAMYLCASSLPSGGHTQYFGPGTRLTVL.

On this clone: The same CDR3 can be traced to other DNA sequences in this sample. The rearrangement uses TRBV5-1 and TRBJ1-4; D uncertain. This CDR3 comprises 14 residues. Germline V gene lookup returns CDR1 SGHRS and CDR2 YFSETQ. Trimming removed 4 bases from V and 8 bases from J, with 15 bases in between. The CDR3 DNA follows: TGCGCCAGCAGCCCTGGAGGGTATGGAGAAAAACTGTTTTTT. This sequence encodes CASSPGGYGEKLFF.

A note on this clone: Germline and junction disagree at one end, which may indicate a read error. The chain is built from TRBV19 and TRBJ1-2; unclear D gene. Germline-derived CDR1 and CDR2 are LNHDA and SQIVND (reference sequence). This CDR3 comprises 11 residues. In nucleotides, the CDR3 is TGTGCCAGTAGTATAGACTACGGCTACACCTTC. It specifies CASSIDYGYTF.

This chain links TRBV2 with TRBJ2-3; 8 bases are shared with TRBD2. The CDR3 covers 16 residues. V shed 8 bases and J 5 bases; nucleotides not matched to a gene: 15. CDR1 and CDR2 (germline): SNHLY, FYNNEI. CDR3 coding DNA: TGTGCCAGCGAGGGACTCGGGGGGGGCAGGATAGATACGCAGTATTTT. It encodes CASEGLGGGRIDTQYF.

This sequence joins TRBV2 and TRBJ2-7, with 9 positions matching TRBD1. The germline V gene encodes CDR1 SNHLY and CDR2 FYNNEI. The CDR3 has 13 amino acids. After removal of 0 bases from V and 9 bases from J, the junction contained 3 bases not matched to a gene. CDR3 amino acids: CASSEAGQGPQYF. The CDR3 DNA sequence: TGTGCCAGCAGTGAAGCGGGACAGGGCCCGCAGTACTTC.

This clone occurred a few times. The chain carries TRBV15 and TRBJ1-3; 10 positions agree with TRBD1. The germline CDR1 and CDR2 sequences are LNHNV and YYDKDF (reference sequence). The CDR3 consists of 16 residues. V trimming: 8 bases; J trimming: 3 bases; junction bases outside the gene matches: 10. The CDR3 region is CATELRDRGRGNTIYF. As DNA, the CDR3 is TGTGCCACCGAGCTTCGGGACAGGGGTCGTGGAAACACCATATATTTT.

This clone was observed at least ten times. CDR3 residues: CASSISLAGGPAEQYF. The CDR3 DNA follows: TGTGCCAGCAGCATCAGTCTAGCGGGGGGCCCTGCGGAGCAGTACTTC. V gene TRBV7-3 combines with J gene TRBJ2-7; TRBD2 aligns across 11 bases. Trimming removed 5 bases from V and 7 bases from J; junction bases left unmatched: 13. Germline CDR1 is SGHTA and CDR2 is FQGTGA. The CDR3 contains 16 residues.

The chain couples TRBV11-2 to TRBJ2-7; 10 bases map to TRBD2. Germline CDR1 SGHAT, CDR2 FQNNGV. After removal of 3 bases from V and 6 bases from J, the junction contained 14 bases not matched to a gene. This CDR3 has 17 amino acids. The CDR3 sequence is CASSLGMLAGGPSEQYF. CDR3 bases: TGTGCCAGCAGCTTGGGGATGTTAGCGGGGGGCCCTAGCGAGCAGTACTTC.

The rearrangement links TRBV2 to TRBJ2-2; D uncertain. V lost 1 base and J 1 base, leaving 13 bases between the germline ends. This CDR3 has 17 amino acids. Germline V gives CDR1 SNHLY, CDR2 FYNNEI. The CDR3 DNA follows: TGTGCCAGCAGTGAAGGGCCAGCTGCGGTGAACACCGGGGAGCTGTTTTTT. It specifies CASSEGPAAVNTGELFF.

The rearrangement joins TRBV19 to TRBJ2-3; 9 bases align to TRBD1. The junction had 6 bases not matched to a gene; V was cut back by 4 bases and J by 4 bases. The V gene's germline CDR1 is LNHDA and CDR2 SQIVND (reference sequence). The length of the CDR3 is 15 residues. The CDR3 DNA follows: TGTGCCAGTAGTAACCAACAGGGGGCCTCAGATACGCAGTATTTT. Its translation is CASSNQQGASDTQYF.

This chain links TRBV9 with TRBJ2-1; possibly TRBD1 for D (6 bases). There are 14 residues in the CDR3. Trimming took off 4 bases at V and 10 bases at J, with 18 bases between the two ends. The V gene's germline CDR1 is SGDLS and CDR2 YYNGEE. The CDR3 bases are TGTGCCAGCAGCCCCCCGGACAGCGTGGGGGAGCAGTTCTTC. Protein product: CASSPPDSVGEQFF.

The chain has TRBV6-5 and TRBJ1-2, with 8 nucleotides matching TRBD1. This CDR3 is 15 amino acids long. The V and J ends lost 6 bases and 0 bases, in that order; junction bases with no gene match: 6. Germline CDR1 is MNHEY and CDR2 is SVGAGI. The CDR3 sequence is CASRTDRGANYGYTF. The CDR3 coding sequence is TGTGCCAGCAGGACCGACAGGGGAGCTAACTATGGCTACACCTTC.

With respect to this clone: Its ends do not fully match the called genes, so a read error is possible. The chain joins TRBV15 to TRBJ1-2; no clear D. The CDR3 loop spans 12 amino acids. Germline CDR1 is LNHNV and CDR2 is YYDKDF (reference sequence). CDR3 sequence (DNA): TGTGCCACCAGCAGAGATCTGGGCCGTGGGTCCTTC. The encoded protein is CATSRDLGRGSF.

In its sample, this clone was seen once. The CDR3 DNA reads TGTGCCAGCAGCTTAATCTCCCAGCCCCAGCATTTT. Translating gives CASSLISQPQHF. The chain links TRBV7-9 to TRBJ1-5; D gene ambiguous. The CDR3 extends over 12 amino acids. Trimming removed 2 bases from V and 7 bases from J, with 6 bases in between. The germline V gene encodes CDR1 SEHNR and CDR2 FQNEAQ (reference sequence).

The rearrangement uses TRBV6-1 and TRBJ2-5; the D is unclear. The CDR3 runs 14 residues. The germline V gene has CDR1 MNHNS and CDR2 SASEGT. V lost 1 base to trimming and J lost 6 bases, with 12 bases between them. CDR3 sequence (DNA): TGTGCCAGCAGTGAAGTTAACGGCGGCAAGACCCAGTACTTC. Translating gives CASSEVNGGKTQYF.